These T cell receptor beta chains were read from a single sample in a study of blood T cell repertoires in COVID-19. TCRdb's copy holds only in-frame clones and misses some; the assay was immunoSEQ multiplex PCR. The sample lists 130,000 or so clones, 85% to 90% seen once, with approximately 4.5% in the top ten. Sequencing used peripheral blood. Receptor source: a man aged 55 to 70 with COVID-19, enrolled during active disease. CDR3s include the opening cysteine and the closing phenylalanine or tryptophan. The D gene is left open where the match is weak. A row's size may be missing; if present it is once, few, many or a size class.

clone size | J gene | D gene | V gene | CDR3 protein | CDR3 DNA
NA | TRBJ2-7 | TRBD2 | TRBV5-4 | CASSLPGLAGREQYF | TGTGCCAGCAGCTTACCGGGACTAGCGGGGAGGGAGCAGTACTTC
NA | TRBJ1-1 | TRBD1 | TRBV29-1 | CSGAGGKNTEAFF | TGCAGCGGGGCAGGGGGCAAGAACACTGAAGCTTTCTTT
NA | TRBJ2-7 | NA | TRBV6-5 | CASSRVGEQYF | TGTGCCAGCAGCAGGGTCGGCGAGCAGTACTTC
NA | TRBJ2-1 | TRBD2 | TRBV7-9 | CASSLGLATYNEQFF | TGTGCCAGCAGCCTGGGACTAGCGACCTACAATGAGCAGTTCTTC
NA | TRBJ2-2 | TRBD2 | TRBV11-3 | CASRKGGGIDTGELFF | TGTGCCAGCAGAAAAGGCGGGGGGATTGACACCGGGGAGCTGTTTTTT
NA | TRBJ1-2 | NA | TRBV15 | CATSLDYLYGYTF | TGTGCCACCAGCCTCGACTACCTCTATGGCTACACCTTC
NA | TRBJ1-2 | TRBD1 | TRBV5-6 | CASREQGAGGYTF | TGTGCCAGCAGGGAACAGGGGGCCGGTGGCTACACCTTC
NA | TRBJ1-1 | TRBD1 | TRBV7-2 | CASSLTGLNEAFF | TGTGCCAGCAGTCTGACAGGGCTGAACGAAGCTTTCTTT
NA | TRBJ1-6 | NA | TRBV9 | CASSNAVAPNSPLHF | TGTGCCAGCAGCAACGCGGTGGCCCCTAATTCACCCCTCCACTTT
NA | TRBJ2-5 | NA | TRBV5-1 | CASSKGVQETQYF | TGCGCCAGCAGTAAAGGGGTACAAGAGACCCAGTACTTC
NA | TRBJ1-2 | NA | TRBV27 | CASSPVTGYYGYTF | TGTGCCAGCAGTCCAGTTACAGGGTACTATGGCTACACCTTC
few | TRBJ2-6 | NA | TRBV27 | CASSSKNRVFGGANVLTF | TGTGCCAGCAGTTCTAAGAACAGGGTCTTCGGCGGGGCCAACGTCCTGACTTTC
NA | TRBJ2-7 | TRBD1 | TRBV7-8 | CASSLGRGLNEQYF | TGTGCCAGCAGCTTAGGCAGGGGGCTCAACGAGCAGTACTTC
NA | TRBJ2-2 | TRBD1 | TRBV5-6 | CASSETGDTGELFF | TGTGCCAGCAGCGAGACAGGGGACACCGGGGAGCTGTTTTTT
once | TRBJ1-6 | TRBD1 | TRBV19 | CASRAKPRDRGNSPLHF | TGTGCCAGTAGAGCTAAGCCCCGGGACAGGGGTAATTCACCCCTCCACTTT
NA | TRBJ1-2 | NA | TRBV19 | CASSGIIAGGYTF | TGTGCCAGTAGTGGCATTATTGCGGGGGGCTACACCTTC
NA | TRBJ2-2 | TRBD2 | TRBV5-4 | CASSLVGGRAGELFF | TGTGCCAGCAGCTTGGTGGGGGGGAGGGCCGGGGAGCTGTTTTTT
NA | TRBJ1-2 | NA | TRBV5-6 | CASSLGRTAGYTF | TGTGCCAGCAGCTTGGGGAGGACGGCAGGCTACACCTTC
NA | TRBJ1-2 | NA | TRBV19 | CASNGLTAGLYGYTF | TGTGCCAGTAATGGGCTCACGGCGGGCCTCTATGGCTACACCTTC
NA | TRBJ2-7 | NA | TRBV7-2 | CASSLVGQSSYEQYF | TGTGCCAGCAGCTTAGTTGGACAGAGCTCCTACGAGCAGTACTTC
NA | TRBJ1-2 | TRBD1 | TRBV7-9 | CASSQPGQSVGYTF | TGTGCCAGCAGTCAACCGGGACAGTCGGTTGGCTACACCTTC
NA | TRBJ1-2 | NA | TRBV9 | CASSARLDDSDGYTF | TGTGCCAGCAGCGCAAGACTCGACGACTCCGATGGCTACACCTTC
NA | TRBJ1-6 | NA | TRBV28 | CASSFESSYNSPLHF | TGTGCCAGCAGTTTCGAGAGCTCCTATAATTCACCCCTCCACTTT
NA | TRBJ2-3 | TRBD2 | TRBV3-1/TRBV3-2 | CASSQPLAGDTDTQYF | TGTGCCAGCAGCCAACCCCTAGCGGGGGACACAGATACGCAGTATTTT
NA | TRBJ1-4 | TRBD1 | TRBV2 | CASQGDRGNEKLFF | TGTGCCAGTCAAGGGGACAGGGGTAATGAAAAACTGTTTTTT
NA | TRBJ1-4 | TRBD1 | TRBV29-1 | CSAGTGGMGKLFF | TGCAGCGCTGGGACAGGTGGAATGGGGAAACTGTTTTTT
NA | TRBJ1-5 | TRBD1 | TRBV4-3 | CASSQRTGASGNQPQHF | TGCGCCAGCAGCCAACGCACAGGGGCAAGTGGCAATCAGCCCCAGCATTTT
NA | TRBJ2-3 | TRBD1 | TRBV5-1 | CASSPKGQSDTQYF | TGCGCCAGCAGCCCCAAGGGACAGTCAGATACGCAGTATTTT
NA | TRBJ1-2 | TRBD1 | TRBV29-1 | CSVARGDGYTF | TGCAGCGTTGCCAGGGGGGATGGCTACACCTTC
NA | TRBJ1-1 | TRBD1 | TRBV7-9 | CASSYLRPTGGTEAFF | TGTGCCAGCAGCTATCTACGCCCCACAGGGGGGACTGAAGCTTTCTTT
few | TRBJ2-7 | TRBD1 | TRBV6-5 | CASRQGAQYEQYF | TGTGCCAGCAGGCAGGGGGCGCAGTACGAGCAGTACTTC
NA | TRBJ2-1 | NA | TRBV4-2 | CASSQPPSGNEQFF | TGTGCCAGCAGCCAACCTCCCAGTGGCAATGAGCAGTTCTTC
NA | TRBJ2-2 | NA | TRBV9 | CASSVTMGAGELFF | TGTGCCAGCAGCGTAACGATGGGCGCCGGGGAGCTGTTTTTT
NA | TRBJ1-1 | NA | TRBV10-1 | CASSDGGPNTEAFF | TGCGCCAGCAGTGATGGCGGGCCTAACACTGAAGCTTTCTTT
NA | TRBJ2-1 | TRBD2 | TRBV2 | CASSETRGGPREQFF | TGTGCCAGCAGTGAAACGCGGGGGGGCCCTCGGGAGCAGTTCTTC
NA | TRBJ1-1 | NA | TRBV7-8 | CASSSAARTEAFF | TGTGCCAGCAGCTCTGCGGCGAGGACTGAAGCTTTCTTT
NA | TRBJ1-1 | NA | TRBV5-1 | CASKYEGVNTEAFF | TGCGCCAGCAAATATGAGGGGGTGAACACTGAAGCTTTCTTT
once | TRBJ1-4 | NA | TRBV4-1 | CASSRPDRRNEKLFF | TGCGCCAGCAGCCGCCCAGACAGACGTAATGAAAAACTGTTTTTT
NA | TRBJ2-7 | NA | TRBV2 | CASSPRREQYF | TGTGCCAGCAGTCCAAGGAGAGAGCAGTACTTC
NA | TRBJ2-5 | NA | TRBV7-5 | CARSLFRGQQETQYF | TGTGCCAGAAGCTTATTCCGGGGTCAACAAGAGACCCAGTACTTC
NA | TRBJ2-2 | NA | TRBV30 | CASGVAGELFF | TGTGCTTCAGGGGTTGCCGGGGAGCTGTTTTTT
NA | TRBJ1-1 | NA | TRBV6-5 | CASSYSVGVTEAFF | TGTGCCAGCAGTTATAGCGTCGGAGTCACTGAAGCTTTCTTT
NA | TRBJ1-1 | NA | TRBV6-1 | CASSEVPGMTTEAFF | TGTGCCAGCAGTGAAGTCCCAGGGATGACCACTGAAGCTTTCTTT
NA | TRBJ2-1 | NA | TRBV5-8 | CASSLKGRVTYNEQFF | TGTGCCAGCAGCTTGAAGGGCAGGGTAACCTACAATGAGCAGTTCTTC
NA | TRBJ2-7 | NA | TRBV19 | CASSLYSSSSGQYF | TGTGCCAGTAGTCTCTACTCGTCGTCGAGTGGGCAGTACTTC
NA | TRBJ1-2 | TRBD1 | TRBV6-2/TRBV6-3 | CASSYSGTGGFGYTF | TGTGCCAGCAGTTATTCCGGGACAGGGGGCTTTGGCTACACCTTC
NA | TRBJ2-1 | TRBD1 | TRBV5-1 | CASGQGALNEQFF | TGCGCCAGCGGGCAGGGGGCGCTTAATGAGCAGTTCTTC
NA | TRBJ1-1 | NA | TRBV7-9 | CASKTANTEAFF | TGTGCCAGTAAGACAGCGAACACTGAAGCTTTCTTT
NA | TRBJ1-1 | TRBD1 | TRBV7-2 | CASNIPATGTAFF | TGTGCCAGCAACATCCCCGCGACAGGGACGGCTTTCTTT
NA | TRBJ1-1 | NA | TRBV3-1/TRBV3-2 | CASSHCCRPKGYTEAFF | TGTGCCAGCAGCCATTGCTGCAGGCCTAAGGGGTACACTGAAGCTTTCTTT
NA | TRBJ1-1 | NA | TRBV3-1/TRBV3-2 | CASSQTQGTAEAFF | TGTGCCAGCAGCCAAACCCAGGGCACAGCTGAAGCTTTCTTT
NA | TRBJ1-1 | TRBD1 | TRBV2 | CASLGTDASTEAFF | TGTGCCAGTTTGGGGACAGATGCGAGCACTGAAGCTTTCTTT
NA | TRBJ2-7 | NA | TRBV9 | CASSRTPTYEQYF | TGTGCCAGCAGCCGGACTCCTACCTACGAGCAGTACTTC
NA | TRBJ1-2 | TRBD1 | TRBV5-1 | CASSLEGTAYGYTF | TGCGCCAGCAGCTTGGAGGGGACAGCCTATGGCTACACCTTC
NA | TRBJ1-2 | NA | TRBV29-1 | CSVVSGGNYGYTF | TGCAGCGTTGTATCGGGGGGAAACTATGGCTACACCTTC
NA | TRBJ2-5 | TRBD1 | TRBV24-1 | CATSDYKTGGAETQYF | TGTGCCACCAGTGACTACAAGACAGGGGGGGCGGAGACCCAGTACTTC